Listed here are 23 T cell receptor beta chains from one sample, sequenced in a study of T cell repertoires in cytomegalovirus infection. TCRdb analysed the reads with MiXCR anew, one entry per CDR3 protein. This table has fewer than 950,000 distinct CDR3 sequences, about 30% appearing once. Which antigens these TCRs recognize remains unknown. The sample consisted of cultured CD8+ T cells from PBMCs, taken from culture after CMV antigen stimulation. These receptors were taken from a human donor in good health (CMV status not recorded). Some clones in this sample may be carry-over from other donors' samples.

The V and J genes are TRBV6-5 and TRBJ2-1; unclear D gene. CDR1 and CDR2 from the germline V gene are MNHEY and SVGAGI. Between the trimmed V and J ends, which lost 0 bases and 9 bases, there was a span of 12 bases. The CDR3 sequence is 14 residues long. CDR3 nucleotide sequence: TGTGCCAGCAGTTACTCCCCGCCCGAAGGTGAGCAGTTCTTC. It codes for CASSYSPPEGEQFF.

This clonotype has just a few counts. This chain uses TRBV11-3 with TRBJ2-1; 7 bases are shared with TRBD2. J gave up 2 bases and V 5 bases, and 9 bases lay outside the gene matches. CDR3 length: 16 amino acids. Germline CDR1 SGHNT, CDR2 YENEEA. CDR3 sequence reads: CASSPRSGETYNEQFF. CDR3 bases: TGTGCCAGCAGCCCCCGAAGCGGGGAGACCTACAATGAGCAGTTCTTC.

This clonotype appeared once. At one boundary the junction diverges from the germline segment, which might be a read error. V is TRBV27 and J is TRBJ1-2; TRBD1 matches at 8 bases. This CDR3 has 14 residues. Germline values: CDR1 MNHEY, CDR2 SMNVEV (reference sequence). DNA of the CDR3: TGTGCTAGCAGTTTGGTCGAAGGACAGGGTCTCTACACCTTC. Protein: CASSLVEGQGLYTF.

This chain joins TRBV9 and TRBJ1-3, with TRBD1 identical over 8 bases. V dropped 2 bases and J dropped 0; count of bases not matched to a gene: 4. This CDR3 comprises 16 residues. Germline CDR1 and CDR2: SGDLS and YYNGEE. This CDR3 reads CASSVGQGFSGNTIYF. The DNA for the CDR3 is TGTGCCAGCAGCGTTGGACAGGGCTTCTCTGGAAACACCATATATTTT.

The chain recombines TRBV7-8 with TRBJ2-1; possibly TRBD2 for D (7 bases). The germline V gene encodes CDR1 SGHVS and CDR2 FQNEAQ. V lost 4 bases to trimming and J lost 6 bases, with 19 bases between them. CDR3 length: 16 residues. CDR3 sequence: CASSSPTPGGPNEQFF. CDR3 bases: TGTGCCAGCAGCTCTCCCACCCCGGGGGGCCCCAATGAGCAGTTCTTC.

The chain uses TRBV7-6 and TRBJ2-7, with D possibly TRBD2 on 6 matching bases. Trimming cost V 5 bases and J 2 bases, with 13 bases left between them. Germline loops: CDR1 SGHVS, CDR2 FNYEAQ. The CDR3 has 14 amino acids. The CDR3: CASSPIGRPYEQYF. CDR3 sequence (DNA): TGTGCCAGCAGCCCGATCGGGAGACCCTACGAGCAGTACTTC.

This clonotype was seen more than once but under ten times. V is TRBV7-8 and J is TRBJ2-7, with D possibly TRBD1 on 6 matching bases. Deletions cut 3 bases from V and 4 bases from J, with 13 bases between. Germline CDR1 SGHVS, CDR2 FQNEAQ. CDR3 length: 14 amino acids. This CDR3 reads CASSFETGGYEQYF. In DNA, the CDR3 is TGTGCCAGCAGCTTTGAGACAGGAGGTTACGAGCAGTACTTC.

V gene TRBV7-4 combines with J gene TRBJ1-5; TRBD1 might be the D (5 bases). The CDR3 contains 14 residues. Trimming removed 6 bases at V and 5 bases at J, with 14 bases between. In germline, CDR1 is SGHVT, CDR2 SQSDAQ. CDR3 amino acids: CASSPRGGDQPQHF. CDR3 coding DNA: TGTGCCAGCAGTCCCCGGGGGGGGGATCAGCCCCAGCATTTT.

V gene TRBV5-6 combines with J gene TRBJ1-2; D ambiguous. Trimming took off 1 base at V and 6 bases at J, with 13 bases between the two ends. Germline CDR1 is SGHDT and CDR2 is YYEEEE. The CDR3 has 14 residues. The CDR3 DNA reads as TGTGCCAGCAGCTTGCCTGGGCCTACCAATGGCTACACCTTC. Translating gives CASSLPGPTNGYTF.

This chain connects TRBV4-1 to TRBJ2-3; 7 bases map to TRBD2. Germline assignment: CDR1 MGHRA and CDR2 YSYEKL. CDR3 length equals 16 residues. V dropped 2 bases and J dropped 6; count of bases not matched to a gene: 11. The CDR3: CASSQRGSSGVDTQYF. CDR3 in DNA: TGCGCCAGCAGCCAAAGGGGCTCTAGCGGTGTCGATACGCAGTATTTT.

This clonotype showed up just a few times. The chain has TRBV7-9 and TRBJ1-2; D gene unclear. This CDR3 contains 13 residues. CDR1 is SEHNR, CDR2 FQNEAQ, per germline (reference sequence). CDR3 sequence: CVSTWAPNYGYTF. The DNA for the CDR3 is TGTGTCTCAACCTGGGCCCCAAACTATGGCTACACCTTC.

The chain is built from TRBV10-3 and TRBJ1-5; TRBD1 agrees at 9 bases. V trimming: 3 bases; J trimming: 2 bases; junction bases outside the gene matches: 8. The CDR3 spans 17 residues. Germline CDR1 reads ENHRY; CDR2 reads SYGVKD. The CDR3 sequence: CAISEWGQGNGNQPQHF. The CDR3 DNA is TGTGCCATCAGTGAATGGGGACAGGGAAACGGCAATCAGCCCCAGCATTTT.

The chain uses TRBV9 and TRBJ2-1, with TRBD2 identical over 8 bases. This CDR3 is 17 amino acids long. The J segment lost 6 bases and the V segment lost 0 bases, leaving 11 bases of the junction unmatched. Germline V gene sequence: CDR1 SGDLS, CDR2 YYNGEE. The CDR3 coding sequence is TGTGCCAGCAGCGTAGAAGGTACCGGGGGGGGCCCCAATGAGCAGTTCTTC. Its protein product is CASSVEGTGGGPNEQFF.

This clonotype was observed many times. The chain employs TRBV7-6 and TRBJ2-5; D uncertain. Germline V CDR1 and CDR2: SGHVS, FNYEAQ. The CDR3 has 14 amino acids. Trimming removed 5 bases at V and 5 bases at J, with 15 bases between. CDR3 amino acids: CASSLTGGKETQYF. CDR3 DNA: TGTGCCAGCAGCCTCACCGGCGGAAAGGAGACCCAGTACTTC. Filled out from reference TRBV7-6 and TRBJ2-5, the complete variable domain reads GAGVSQSPRYKVTKRGQDVALRCDPISGHVSLYWYRQALGQGPEFLTYFNYEAQQDKSGLPNDRFSAERPEGSISTLTIQRTEQRDSAMYRCASSLTGGKETQYFGPGTRLLVL.

This rearrangement joins TRBV4-1 to TRBJ2-7, with no clear D. The germline gives CDR1 MGHRA, CDR2 YSYEKL. Between the trimmed V and J ends, which lost 0 bases and 1 base, there was a span of 10 bases. This CDR3 has 15 residues. The CDR3 DNA reads as TGCGCCAGCAGCCAAGATACGCCGGTATCCTACGAGCAGTACTTC. This encodes CASSQDTPVSYEQYF.

V and J are TRBV5-6 and TRBJ1-1; 8 nucleotides align to TRBD1. Per germline, CDR1 SGHDT and CDR2 YYEEEE. Trimming took 2 bases from V and 3 from J; bases not matched to a gene: 15. The CDR3 covers 18 residues. The CDR3 DNA reads TGTGCCAGCAGCTTAATTTTTTTCAGGGGGCGCGGAGACACTGAAGCTTTCTTT. Amino acids: CASSLIFFRGRGDTEAFF.

In regard to this clonotype: Since a much larger clone is just one base distant, this may be a read error. The genes are TRBV7-6 and TRBJ2-4; 8 bases are shared with TRBD1. Trimming took 9 bases from V and 8 from J; bases not matched to a gene: 9. Per the germline V gene, CDR1 is SGHVS and CDR2 is FNYEAQ. The length of the CDR3 is 13 residues. Here the CDR3 reads CARSDRGGDIQYF. The CDR3 DNA reads TGTGCCAGAAGTGACAGGGGAGGAGACATTCAGTACTTC.

The chain uses TRBV9 and TRBJ1-2; D is ambiguous. This CDR3 comprises 15 residues. CDR1 and CDR2 from the germline V gene are SGDLS and YYNGEE. Trimming left V 0 bases short and J 0 bases short, with 9 bases between. The CDR3 here is CASSVGLGTNYGYTF. CDR3 DNA sequence: TGTGCCAGCAGCGTAGGTCTCGGGACTAACTATGGCTACACCTTC.

The chain combines TRBV10-2 with TRBJ1-6; D ambiguous. V lost 6 bases, J lost 1 base, and 7 bases lay in between. The CDR3 length is 14 residues. Germline V CDR1 and CDR2: WSHSY, SAAADI. The CDR3 nucleotides read TGCGCCAGCAGGGTTAGATCCTATAATTCACCCCTCCACTTT. Protein product: CASRVRSYNSPLHF.

A word on this clonotype: Germline and junction disagree at one end, which may indicate a read error. The chain carries TRBV7-6 and TRBJ2-3; D unresolved. In germline, CDR1 is SGHVS, CDR2 FNYEAQ. CDR3 size: 13 residues. Here the CDR3 DNA reads TGTGCTAGCAGCTTGGCTTTTGGGGATACGCAGTATTTT. Amino acid sequence: CASSLAFGDTQYF.

This chain connects TRBV13 to TRBJ2-6; D call uncertain. V gave up 1 base and J gave up 2 bases, with 6 bases separating them. This CDR3 has 15 amino acids. CDR1 and CDR2 (germline): PRHDT, FYEKMQ (reference sequence). In nucleotides, the CDR3 is TGTGCCAGCAGCTTAGAAGTCCCTGGGGCCAACGTCCTGACTTTC. Its protein product is CASSLEVPGANVLTF.

The table lists this clonotype with a few counts. The V call is TRBV6-2 or TRBV6-3, the J call TRBJ1-1; TRBD1 is a possible D gene (5 bases). The CDR3 contains 14 residues. Germline-derived CDR1 and CDR2 are MNHEY and SVGEGT. Trimming took 0 bases from V and 7 from J, leaving 12 bases between them. This chain's CDR3 is CASSYSMGGFEAFF. The CDR3 nucleotides read TGTGCCAGCAGTTACTCGATGGGGGGGTTTGAAGCTTTCTTT.

This rearrangement joins TRBV5-1 to TRBJ2-5, with 10 bases matching TRBD2. The germline gives CDR1 SGHRS, CDR2 YFSETQ. V was clipped by 4 bases and J by 1 base; unmatched bases: 7. The CDR3 spans 16 residues. In nucleotides, the CDR3 is TGCGCCAGCAGCGGGGCTAGCGGGGGTCCCCAAGAGACCCAGTACTTC. Its translation: CASSGASGGPQETQYF.